This TCR beta chain was captured in a study of T cell repertoires in ileal Crohn's disease (dated by TCRdb to about 2019). For context, the study as a whole: The median duration of disease was 7.9 years, and at the time of surgery roughly a third of patients were active smokers. Surgery was performed for a complication in all patients, with stricturing disease in roughly 61% and penetrating disease in approximately 40%. Postoperative therapy was given to about half of the patients, with thiopurines administered to under 13 patients and anti-TNF agents administered to 15 to 20 patients. The TCR repertoire was analysed in approximately 60 patients with Crohn's disease drawn from a prospective multicentre cohort. The study was conducted in parallel with a multicentre cohort that was designed to identify predictors of early endoscopic recurrence following ileocolonic resection. A Rutgeerts score higher than i0 was the definition used for endoscopic postoperative recurrence. A total of 170 or so mucosal samples from roughly 57 patients were sequenced, with samples obtained at several locations on the surgical specimen and at postoperative endoscopy. What the work shows at the level of the full study, not this receptor alone: Higher high-frequency clone percentages at surgery were associated with endoscopic recurrence; all patients with clonality above 26.8% (18/57) had recurrence. Patients who were active smokers at surgery had a significantly higher proportion of clonal expansions than non-smokers (around 24% vs 18%, p=0.02). Sorted CD8 T cells carried more high-frequency clones than CD4 T cells, suggesting mucosal expansions were mainly CD8. Only a subgroup of patients, of unstated size, had mucosal CD4 and CD8 T cells sorted and sequenced.

Adults with ileal or ileocolonic Crohn's disease for whom ileocolonic resection was indicated were considered eligible. Whole ileal mucosal biopsies were stored frozen at -80°C before DNA extraction. Genomic DNA was extracted from frozen whole biopsies using a TRizol-based method and was quantified with a NanoDrop 2000 spectrophotometer. The CDR3 covers 18 residues, taking in both the cysteine and the phenylalanine. The DNA shown is the 54-base CDR3, in frame from base 1. The germline V gene (reference sequence) provides CDR1 GTSNPN and CDR2 SVGIG. V loses 0 bases at its end and J loses 3 bases; junction bases beyond the gene matches: 16. For commercial TCRB immunosequencing, five hundred nanograms of biopsy DNA were submitted for each sample. Adaptive Biotechnology amplified CDR3 regions from genomic DNA with a two-step multiplex PCR that controlled for amplification bias. Primers for every V and J gene segment were used in the first PCR, and barcodes and Illumina adapters were added in the second PCR. CDR3 libraries were sequenced using an Illumina instrument. Concerning the study's data processing: Analysis combined the vendor-provided pipelines with custom analysis of raw data in R/Bioconductor under R version 3.3.0. Clonality, which ranges from 0 to 1, was calculated as the inverse of the normalised Shannon entropy across all productive clones. High-frequency clones were defined as the share of the repertoire occupied by the top 100 clones, with only clones passing a 95% confidence test being retained. Repertoire diversity was measured with the Simpson index, and overlap between samples was measured with the Morisita-Horn index. The table was pulled from immuneACCESS by TCRdb, which kept in-frame rearrangements only. Such tables lose some clones; where checked, under half of the loss comes from unresolved V genes, and the rest has no known cause. That table supplies the V and J calls and clone size; D and trimming were determined from the DNA. The sample yields some 15,000 clones; 65% to 85% were counted once. About 6.1% of the sample lies in the top ten.

As for this clone: There is no known antigen for this receptor. Per-nucleotide qualities are absent, and no much larger clonotype sits a single base away.

The sequence derives from an adult with Crohn's disease. The V and J segments used are TRBV30 and TRBJ2-7, and TRBD2 aligns with 8 junction nucleotides. Material: ileal tissue. CDR3 reads: CAWSVDKTSGSRGYEQYF. The base sequence is TGTGCCTGGAGTGTAGACAAGACCAGCGGGAGCCGCGGCTACGAGCAGTACTTC.